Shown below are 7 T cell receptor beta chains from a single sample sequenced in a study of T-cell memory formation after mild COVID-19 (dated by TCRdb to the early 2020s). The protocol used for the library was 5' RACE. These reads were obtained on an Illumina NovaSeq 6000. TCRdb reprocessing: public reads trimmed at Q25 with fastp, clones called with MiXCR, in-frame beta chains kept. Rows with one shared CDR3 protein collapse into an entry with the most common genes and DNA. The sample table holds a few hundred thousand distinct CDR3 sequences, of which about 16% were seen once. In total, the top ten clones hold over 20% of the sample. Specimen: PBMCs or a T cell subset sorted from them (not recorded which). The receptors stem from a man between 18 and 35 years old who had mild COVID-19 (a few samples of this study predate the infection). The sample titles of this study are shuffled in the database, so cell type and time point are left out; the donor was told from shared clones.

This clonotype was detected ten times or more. The CDR3 bases are TGTGCCAGCAGCCTCGGGACTATCACCGGGGAGCTGTTTTTT. Protein product: CASSLGTITGELFF. This chain links TRBV12-3 or TRBV12-4 with TRBJ2-2; the match to TRBD2 covers 7 bases. Trimming removed 6 bases from V and 4 bases from J; junction bases left unmatched: 5. This CDR3 contains 14 residues.

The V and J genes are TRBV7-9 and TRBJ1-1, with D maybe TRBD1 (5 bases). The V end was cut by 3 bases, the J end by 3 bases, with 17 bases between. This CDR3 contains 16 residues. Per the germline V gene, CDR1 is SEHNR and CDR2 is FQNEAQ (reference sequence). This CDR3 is CASSFPNGLGHTEAFF. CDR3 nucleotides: TGTGCCAGCAGCTTCCCAAATGGACTGGGGCACACTGAAGCTTTCTTT.

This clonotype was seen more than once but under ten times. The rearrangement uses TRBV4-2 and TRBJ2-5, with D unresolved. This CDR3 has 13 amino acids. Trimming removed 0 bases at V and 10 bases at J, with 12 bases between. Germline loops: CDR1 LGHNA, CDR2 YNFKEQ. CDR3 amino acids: CASSQEYGRDQYF. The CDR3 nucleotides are TGTGCCAGCAGCCAAGAATATGGGCGAGACCAGTACTTC.

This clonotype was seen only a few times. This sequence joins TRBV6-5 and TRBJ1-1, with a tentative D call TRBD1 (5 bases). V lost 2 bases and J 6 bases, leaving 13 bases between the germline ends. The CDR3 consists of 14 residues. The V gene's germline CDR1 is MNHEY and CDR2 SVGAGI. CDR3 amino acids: CASSYNRTLSEAFF. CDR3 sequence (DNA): TGTGCCAGCAGTTACAATAGGACACTTTCTGAAGCTTTCTTT.

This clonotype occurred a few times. The CDR3 coding sequence is TGCGCCAGCAGTTTTAACGGGAACACTGAAGCTTTCTTT. Translated, it gives CASSFNGNTEAFF. The rearrangement links TRBV10-1 to TRBJ1-1; no clear D gene. Germline V gives CDR1 WNHNN, CDR2 SYGVQD (reference sequence). The CDR3 covers 13 residues. V was pared by 5 bases and J by 1 base, with 8 bases between.

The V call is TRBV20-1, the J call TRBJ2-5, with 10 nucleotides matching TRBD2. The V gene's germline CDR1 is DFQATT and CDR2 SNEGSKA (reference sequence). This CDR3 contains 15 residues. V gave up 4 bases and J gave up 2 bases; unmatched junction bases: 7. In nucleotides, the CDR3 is TGCAGTGCTACGCCACTAGCGGGGATACAAGAGACCCAGTACTTC. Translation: CSATPLAGIQETQYF.

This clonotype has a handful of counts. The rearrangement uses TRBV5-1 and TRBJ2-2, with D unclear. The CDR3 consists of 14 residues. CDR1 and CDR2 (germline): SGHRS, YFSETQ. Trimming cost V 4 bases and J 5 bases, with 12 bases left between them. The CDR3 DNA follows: TGCGCCAGCAGCCAGTTACATCTGACCGGGGAGCTGTTTTTT. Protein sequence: CASSQLHLTGELFF.